Listed below are T cell receptor beta chains from one sample, sequenced in a study of post-analysis software for immune sequencing data. TCRdb ran MiXCR on the PCR reads and lists one entry per CDR3 protein. This table holds roughly 150,000 distinct CDR3 sequences, 35% to 40% found once. The source was blood, collected after autologous hematopoietic stem cell transplantation. The receptors were gathered from a girl aged 10-17 years with multiple sclerosis. Both conserved end residues are trimmed from each CDR3.

J	V	CDR3
TRBJ2-1	TRBV7-8	ASSQMTGSSYNEQF
TRBJ2-7	TRBV7-9	ASSLASSSPGEQY
TRBJ1-2	TRBV29-1	SVEALVPSGTEGYT
TRBJ2-1	TRBV12-3/TRBV12-4	ATVPRGSYNEQF
TRBJ2-3	TRBV30	AWSVYSTDTQY
TRBJ2-5	TRBV29-1	SVRAAQGGETQY
TRBJ1-1	TRBV7-9	ASGWGKLNTEAF
TRBJ1-2	TRBV20-1	SAPLLDREGYT
TRBJ2-5	TRBV20-1	SARDPAGGVFGTQY
TRBJ2-1	TRBV9	ASSVELDEQF
TRBJ2-6	TRBV5-1	ASSLSGSSSGANVLT
TRBJ2-7	TRBV4-2	ASSKDAKRTTYEQY
TRBJ2-7	TRBV3-1	ASSQAVSALYEQY
TRBJ1-2	TRBV20-1	SAQDSLFQRRGYT
TRBJ1-6	TRBV4-2	ASSQVANSPLH
TRBJ2-3	TRBV7-9	ASSLARRGTDTQY
TRBJ2-3	TRBV7-2	ASSSGDSLSTDTQY
TRBJ1-2	TRBV24-1	ATSDRTGTVNGYT
TRBJ2-1	TRBV7-2	ASRPGLAGAGTYNEQF
TRBJ1-1	TRBV9	ASSVGDIIGGTEAF
TRBJ2-5	TRBV9	ASSSRGYQETQY
TRBJ2-5	TRBV20-1	SAWIVWEETQY
TRBJ2-7	TRBV21-1	ASSVPGQGACEQY
TRBJ2-5	TRBV6-1	ASRPEIGGSETQY
TRBJ1-2	TRBV7-9	ASSPPWTGTGYT
TRBJ2-3	TRBV20-1	SARESELGFVDTQY
NA	TRBV6-2/TRBV6-3	ASGQGQKVAYEQY
TRBJ2-7	TRBV28	ATKRGNASGRASYEQY
TRBJ1-6	TRBV28	ASSSAEGGRVYSPLH
TRBJ2-3	TRBV9	ASSVHPSGSTDTQY
TRBJ2-3	TRBV20-1	SARAEVSTDTQY
TRBJ2-7	TRBV4-3	ASSQDSRGNSYEQY
TRBJ1-6	TRBV28	ASSPARLTANSPLH
TRBJ2-7	TRBV28	ASTPRRPSEQY
TRBJ2-7	TRBV6-1	ASSVRWDRDHEQY
TRBJ2-2	TRBV12-3/TRBV12-4	AIQGNTGELF
TRBJ2-1	TRBV6-5	ASSSWQGSYNEQF
TRBJ2-3	TRBV7-2	ASSLAPSGRGMDTQY
TRBJ2-3	TRBV29-1	SVAGGTSGRFLFRDTQY
TRBJ2-7	TRBV20-1	SATQAGGPLSEQY
TRBJ1-5	TRBV7-9	AGSLAVGGLRDQPQH
TRBJ2-1	TRBV6-6	ASAGQGVYNEQF
TRBJ2-1	TRBV7-6	ASSSGRDNEQF
TRBJ2-6	TRBV28	ASSPTVRDRAYSGANVLT
TRBJ2-5	TRBV7-9	ASSRRGDTVRTQY
TRBJ1-2	TRBV5-1	ASSLADRGQGGYT
TRBJ2-7	TRBV20-1	SADTGGEQY
TRBJ2-4	TRBV10-3	AISESQREGEAKNIQY
TRBJ1-1	TRBV30	AWSVGNTEAF
TRBJ1-4	TRBV12-3/TRBV12-4	ASSLDRYNEKLF
NA	TRBV6-1	ASESSGTYEQY
TRBJ2-1	TRBV20-1	SAPPSGAYNEQF
TRBJ2-1	TRBV14	ANSLYNEQF
TRBJ1-2	TRBV5-5	ASRTGGYGYT
TRBJ2-1	TRBV2	ASSDPPMDVSYNEQF
NA	TRBV3-1	ASSQVGDISYEQY
TRBJ2-3	TRBV12-5	ASGTGHNTDTQY
TRBJ1-2	TRBV5-1	ASSLEGADYGYT
TRBJ2-6	TRBV6-6	ASRRASGANVLT
TRBJ2-7	TRBV3-1	ASKAGNEQY